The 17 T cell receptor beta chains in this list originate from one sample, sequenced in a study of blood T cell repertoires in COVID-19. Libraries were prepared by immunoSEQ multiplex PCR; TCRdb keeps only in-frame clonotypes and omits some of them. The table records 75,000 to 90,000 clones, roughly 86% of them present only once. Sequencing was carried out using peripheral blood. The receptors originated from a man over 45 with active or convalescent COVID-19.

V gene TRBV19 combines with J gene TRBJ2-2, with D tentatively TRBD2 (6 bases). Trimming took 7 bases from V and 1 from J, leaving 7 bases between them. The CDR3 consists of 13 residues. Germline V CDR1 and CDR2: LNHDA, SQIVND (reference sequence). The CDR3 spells CASKTRNTGELFF. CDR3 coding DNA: TGTGCCAGTAAGACTAGGAACACCGGGGAGCTGTTTTTT.

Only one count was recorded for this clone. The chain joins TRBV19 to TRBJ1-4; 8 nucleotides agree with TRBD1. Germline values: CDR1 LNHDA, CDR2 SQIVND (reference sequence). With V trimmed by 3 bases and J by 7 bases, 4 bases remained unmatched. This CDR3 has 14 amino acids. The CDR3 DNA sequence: TGTGCCAGTAGTATTGGACAGGGCCTTGAAAAACTGTTTTTT. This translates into CASSIGQGLEKLFF.

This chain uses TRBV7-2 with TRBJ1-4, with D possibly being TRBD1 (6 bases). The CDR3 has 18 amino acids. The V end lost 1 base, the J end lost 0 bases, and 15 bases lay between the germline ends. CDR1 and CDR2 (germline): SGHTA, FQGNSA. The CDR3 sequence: CASSLGKGTSATNEKLFF. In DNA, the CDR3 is TGTGCCAGCAGCTTAGGGAAGGGGACATCCGCAACTAATGAAAAACTGTTTTTT. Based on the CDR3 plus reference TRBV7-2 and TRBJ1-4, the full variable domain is GAGVSQSPSNKVTEKGKDVELRCDPISGHTALYWYRQSLGQGLEFLIYFQGNSAPDKSGLPSDRFSAERTGGSVSTLTIQRTQQEDSAVYLCASSLGKGTSATNEKLFFGSGTQLSVL.

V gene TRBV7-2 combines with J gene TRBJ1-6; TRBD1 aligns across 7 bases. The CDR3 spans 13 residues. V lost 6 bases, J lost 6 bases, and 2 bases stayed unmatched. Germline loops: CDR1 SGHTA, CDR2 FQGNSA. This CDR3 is CASRGDSNSPLHF. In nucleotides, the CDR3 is TGTGCCAGCAGGGGGGACAGTAATTCACCCCTCCACTTT. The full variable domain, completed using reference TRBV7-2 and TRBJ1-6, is GAGVSQSPSNKVTEKGKDVELRCDPISGHTALYWYRQSLGQGLEFLIYFQGNSAPDKSGLPSDRFSAERTGGSVSTLTIQRTQQEDSAVYLCASRGDSNSPLHFGNGTRLTVT.

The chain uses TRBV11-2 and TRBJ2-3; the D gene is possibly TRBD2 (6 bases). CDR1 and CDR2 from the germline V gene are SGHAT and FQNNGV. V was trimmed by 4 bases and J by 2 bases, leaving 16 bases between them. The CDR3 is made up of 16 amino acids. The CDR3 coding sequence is TGTGCCAGCAGCTCCGGAGGGGCCAGTTTCACAGATACGCAGTATTTT. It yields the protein CASSSGGASFTDTQYF. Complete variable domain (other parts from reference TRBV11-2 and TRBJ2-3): EAGVAQSPRYKIIEKRQSVAFWCNPISGHATLYWYQQILGQGPKLLIQFQNNGVVDDSQLPKDRFSAERLKGVDSTLKIQPAKLEDSAVYLCASSSGGASFTDTQYFGPGTRLTVL.

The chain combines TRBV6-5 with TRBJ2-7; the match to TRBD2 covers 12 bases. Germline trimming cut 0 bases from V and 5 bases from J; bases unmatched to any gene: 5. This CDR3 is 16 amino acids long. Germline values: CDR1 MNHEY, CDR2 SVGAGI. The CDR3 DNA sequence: TGTGCCAGCAGTTACTCCCTAGCGGGGGGGCGTAACGAGCAGTACTTC. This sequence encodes CASSYSLAGGRNEQYF.

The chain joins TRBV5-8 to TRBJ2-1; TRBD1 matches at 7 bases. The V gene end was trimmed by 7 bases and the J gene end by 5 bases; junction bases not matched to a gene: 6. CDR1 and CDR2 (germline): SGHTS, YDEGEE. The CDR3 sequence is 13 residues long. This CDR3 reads CASCSTGDNEQFF. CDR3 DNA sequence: TGTGCCAGCTGCAGTACAGGGGACAATGAGCAGTTCTTC.

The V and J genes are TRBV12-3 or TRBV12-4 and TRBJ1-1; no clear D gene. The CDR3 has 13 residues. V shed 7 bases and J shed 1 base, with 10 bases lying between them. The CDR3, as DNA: TGTGCCAGCACGCGCCAGGAGAACACTGAAGCTTTCTTT. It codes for CASTRQENTEAFF.

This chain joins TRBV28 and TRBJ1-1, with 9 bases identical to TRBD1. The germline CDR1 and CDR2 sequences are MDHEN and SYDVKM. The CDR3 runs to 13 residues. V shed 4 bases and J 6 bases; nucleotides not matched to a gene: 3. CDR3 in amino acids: CASSSRQGAEAFF. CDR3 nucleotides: TGTGCCAGCAGTTCTAGACAGGGGGCTGAAGCTTTCTTT. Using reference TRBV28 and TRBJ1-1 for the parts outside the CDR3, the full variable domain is DVKVTQSSRYLVKRTGEKVFLECVQDMDHENMFWYRQDPGLGLRLIYFSYDVKMKEKGDIPEGYSVSREKKERFSLILESASTNQTSMYLCASSSRQGAEAFFGQGTRLTVV.

CDR3 in amino acids: CASSTRSGGAADTQYF. The CDR3 DNA follows: TGTGCCAGCAGCACGCGTAGCGGGGGGGCGGCAGATACGCAGTATTTT. The chain is built from TRBV3-1 (or the pseudogene TRBV3-2) and TRBJ2-3; 11 nucleotides line up with TRBD2. The V and J ends lost 5 bases and 4 bases, in that order; junction bases with no gene match: 8. This CDR3 contains 16 residues. From germline, CDR1 is LGHDT and CDR2 YNNKEL (reference sequence).

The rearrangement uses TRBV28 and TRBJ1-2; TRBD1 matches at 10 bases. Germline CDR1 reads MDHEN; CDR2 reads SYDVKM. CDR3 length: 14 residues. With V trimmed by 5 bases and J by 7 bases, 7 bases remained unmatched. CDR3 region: CASSPGTGALGYTF. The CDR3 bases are TGTGCCAGCAGTCCCGGGACAGGGGCCCTTGGCTACACCTTC.

The CDR3 coding sequence is TGTGCCAGCAGCCCTAGCACAGATACGCAGTATTTT. It encodes CASSPSTDTQYF. The chain has TRBV6-6 and TRBJ2-3; D is ambiguous. From germline, CDR1 is MNHNY and CDR2 SVGAGI (reference sequence). Trimming left V 6 bases short and J 0 bases short, with 4 bases between. The CDR3 is made up of 12 amino acids.

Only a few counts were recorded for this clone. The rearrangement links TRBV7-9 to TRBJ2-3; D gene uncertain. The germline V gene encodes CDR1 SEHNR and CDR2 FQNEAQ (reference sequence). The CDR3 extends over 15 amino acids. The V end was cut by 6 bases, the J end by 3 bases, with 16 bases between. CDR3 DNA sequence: TGTGCCAGCAGTTGGCACCGGGTGGAAACAGATACGCAGTATTTT. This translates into CASSWHRVETDTQYF.

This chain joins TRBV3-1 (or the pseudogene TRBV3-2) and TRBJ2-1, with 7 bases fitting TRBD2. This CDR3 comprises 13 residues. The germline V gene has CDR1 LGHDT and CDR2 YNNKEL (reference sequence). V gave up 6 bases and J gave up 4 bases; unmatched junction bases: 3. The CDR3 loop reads CASRHGGYNEQFF. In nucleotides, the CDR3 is TGTGCCAGCAGGCACGGGGGGTACAATGAGCAGTTCTTC.

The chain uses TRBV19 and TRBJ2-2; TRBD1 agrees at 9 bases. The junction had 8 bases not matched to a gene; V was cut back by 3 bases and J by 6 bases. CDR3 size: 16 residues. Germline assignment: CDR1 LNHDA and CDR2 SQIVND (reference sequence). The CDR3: CASSMVGQGIPGELFF. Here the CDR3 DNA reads TGTGCCAGTAGTATGGTTGGACAGGGGATTCCCGGGGAGCTGTTTTTT.

The CDR3 is CASSPTGGPLGTEAFF. As DNA, the CDR3 is TGCGCCAGCAGTCCAACAGGGGGCCCCCTGGGGACTGAAGCTTTCTTT. This sequence joins TRBV10-1 and TRBJ1-1; 9 bases are shared with TRBD1. V lost 5 bases, J lost 5 bases, and 12 bases stayed unmatched. This CDR3 is 16 amino acids long. Germline lookup yields CDR1 WNHNN and CDR2 SYGVQD (reference sequence).

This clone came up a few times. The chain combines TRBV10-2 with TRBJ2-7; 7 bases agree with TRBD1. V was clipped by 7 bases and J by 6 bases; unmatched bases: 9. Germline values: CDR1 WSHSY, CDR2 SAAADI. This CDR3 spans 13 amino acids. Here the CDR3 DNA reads TGCGCCAGCACCAAGGGCCCAGGGGGCGAGCAGTACTTC. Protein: CASTKGPGGEQYF.